The 10 T cell receptor beta chains below come from one sample, sequenced in a study of T cell responses to AZD1222 COVID-19 vaccine. Generated by immunoSEQ multiplex PCR, the TCRdb table keeps only in-frame clones and is missing some. The sample includes some 170,000 clones, 92% of them seen just once. The source material was peripheral blood, sampled 28 days after the second AZD1222 dose. Receptor source: an adult who received the AZD1222 COVID-19 vaccine.

The rearrangement uses TRBV7-9 and TRBJ1-6; D might be TRBD1 (6 bases). The CDR3 contains 16 residues. With 4 bases removed from V and 0 bases from J, the gap between germline ends came to 10 bases. Germline CDR1 is SEHNR and CDR2 is FQNEAQ (reference sequence). The CDR3 region is CASSSGQSSYNSPLHF. In nucleotides, the CDR3 is TGTGCCAGCAGCTCTGGACAGAGCTCCTATAATTCACCCCTCCACTTT.

This clone has just a few counts. The chain is built from TRBV3-1 (or the pseudogene TRBV3-2) and TRBJ1-5; D unresolved. Trimming left V 1 base short and J 13 bases short, with 11 bases between. The CDR3 covers 12 residues. From germline, CDR1 is LGHDT and CDR2 YNNKEL (reference sequence). Written as DNA, the CDR3 is TGTGCCAGCAGCCAAGGACTGCAACCTCAGCATTTT. It encodes CASSQGLQPQHF.

For the CDR3, the DNA is TGCGCCAGCAGGTACGACAGAAATGAAGCTTTCTTT. Translating it yields CASRYDRNEAFF. The chain recombines TRBV5-1 with TRBJ1-1; TRBD1 might be the D (5 bases). Germline loops: CDR1 SGHRS, CDR2 YFSETQ. Trimming cost V 5 bases and J 7 bases, with 12 bases left between them. This CDR3 is 12 amino acids long.

V gene TRBV5-8 combines with J gene TRBJ1-5, with D maybe TRBD1 (6 bases). The CDR3 runs to 15 residues. In germline, CDR1 is SGHTS, CDR2 YDEGEE. Trimming removed 0 bases at V and 7 bases at J, with 14 bases between. DNA for the CDR3: TGTGCCAGCAGCTTGGTGTCCGGGGGCGAGCAGCCCCAGCATTTT. This translates into CASSLVSGGEQPQHF.

This rearrangement joins TRBV21-1 to TRBJ2-6; whether TRBD1, the table's D call, matches the DNA was not checked. TRBV21-1 is a documented pseudogene. The CDR3 spans 17 residues. CDR3 amino acids: CASSKGGRSSGANVLTF. CDR3 DNA: TGTGCCAGCAGCAAAGGTGGCAGAAGCTCTGGGGCCAACGTCCTGACTTTC.

The gene calls are TRBV20-1 and TRBJ1-1; D remains ambiguous. The CDR3 contains 10 residues. V was trimmed by 6 bases and J by 5 bases, leaving 7 bases between them. Germline lookup yields CDR1 DFQATT and CDR2 SNEGSKA (reference sequence). The CDR3 is CSARRTEAFF. DNA for the CDR3: TGCAGTGCCAGGCGGACTGAAGCTTTCTTT.

This clone was counted a few times. V and J are TRBV7-8 and TRBJ2-3; possibly TRBD2 for D (6 bases). Germline CDR1 is SGHVS and CDR2 is FQNEAQ. Trimming pared 5 bases from V and 2 bases from J, leaving 14 bases between. The CDR3 contains 15 residues. Written as DNA, the CDR3 is TGTGCCAGCAGCCAATCACGGGGGATCACAGATACGCAGTATTTT. Amino acid sequence: CASSQSRGITDTQYF.

The chain links TRBV30 to TRBJ1-1, with a tentative D call TRBD1 (5 bases). V gave up 1 base and J gave up 1 base, with 10 bases separating them. This CDR3 comprises 14 residues. The germline CDR1 and CDR2 sequences are GTSNPN and SVGIG (reference sequence). CDR3 region: CAWSGTKPNTEAFF. CDR3 sequence (DNA): TGTGCCTGGAGTGGGACAAAGCCGAACACTGAAGCTTTCTTT. The entire variable domain, with the rest obtained from reference TRBV30 and TRBJ1-1, is as follows: SQTIHQWPATLVQPVGSPLSLECTVEGTSNPNLYWYRQAAGRGLQLLFYSVGIGQISSEVPQNLSASRPQDRQFILSSKKLLLSDSGFYLCAWSGTKPNTEAFFGQGTRLTVV.

This rearrangement joins TRBV7-9 to TRBJ2-4, with D tentatively TRBD2 (5 bases). The CDR3 length is 15 residues. Germline values: CDR1 SEHNR, CDR2 FQNEAQ (reference sequence). Trimming stripped 5 bases from V and 4 bases from J, with 15 bases between. The CDR3, as DNA: TGTGCCAGCAGCGCGCCCCCGGGAAGAAAAAACATTCAGTACTTC. Its protein is CASSAPPGRKNIQYF. Complete variable domain (other parts from reference TRBV7-9 and TRBJ2-4): DTGVSQNPRHKITKRGQNVTFRCDPISEHNRLYWYRQTLGQGPEFLTYFQNEAQLEKSRLLSDRFSAERPKGSFSTLEIQRTEQGDSAMYLCASSAPPGRKNIQYFGAGTRLSVL.

This chain connects TRBV19 to TRBJ2-1; TRBD2 is a possible D gene (5 bases). From germline, CDR1 is LNHDA and CDR2 SQIVND (reference sequence). Trimming pared 0 bases from V and 8 bases from J, leaving 11 bases between. This CDR3 is built from 14 residues. In DNA, the CDR3 is TGTGCCAGTAGTATAGATCGTCGGGGAGATGAGCAGTTCTTC. Residues: CASSIDRRGDEQFF. Using reference TRBV19 and TRBJ2-1 for the parts outside the CDR3, the full variable domain is DGGITQSPKYLFRKEGQNVTLSCEQNLNHDAMYWYRQDPGQGLRLIYYSQIVNDFQKGDIAEGYSVSREKKESFPLTVTSAQKNPTAFYLCASSIDRRGDEQFFGPGTRLTVL.